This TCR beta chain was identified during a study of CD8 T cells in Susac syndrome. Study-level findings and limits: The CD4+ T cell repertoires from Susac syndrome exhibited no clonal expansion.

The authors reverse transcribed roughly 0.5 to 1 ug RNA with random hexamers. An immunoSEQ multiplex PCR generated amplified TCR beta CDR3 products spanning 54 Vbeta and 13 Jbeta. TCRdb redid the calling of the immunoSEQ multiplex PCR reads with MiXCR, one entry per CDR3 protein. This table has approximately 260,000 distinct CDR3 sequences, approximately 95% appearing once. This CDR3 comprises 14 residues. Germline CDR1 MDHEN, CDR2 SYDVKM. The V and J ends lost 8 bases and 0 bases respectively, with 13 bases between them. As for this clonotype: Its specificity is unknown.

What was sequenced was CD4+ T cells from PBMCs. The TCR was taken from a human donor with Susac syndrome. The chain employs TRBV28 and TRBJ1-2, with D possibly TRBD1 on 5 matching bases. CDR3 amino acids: CASVRATANYGYTF. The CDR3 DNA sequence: TGTGCCAGCGTCAGGGCCACCGCTAACTATGGCTACACCTTC.